This T cell receptor (beta chain) was identified during a study of T cell repertoires in cytomegalovirus infection. At the level of the study: It can be stated that public TCR beta signatures indicated CMV infection as well as a matching HLA type.

In its sample, this clonotype was seen many times. Its antigen remains unidentified. At one boundary the junction diverges from the germline segment, which might be a read error. TCRdb re-called the reads through MiXCR, storing one row per CDR3 protein. The repertoire has roughly 280,000 distinct CDR3 sequences, roughly 10% of them found once; the top ten carry about 14%. Study-wide results and caveats: The cumulative frequency of public TCR beta families distinguished individuals who carried CMV together with the relevant HLA. Clonotype analysis showed dominance of the ex vivo response by HLA-C-restricted CMV-specific TCR beta clonotypes.

The receptor's source is a human donor in good health (CMV status not recorded). Some clones in this sample may be carry-over from other donors' samples. The specimen sequenced was PBMCs.

DNA of the CDR3: TGTGCCAGCAGTCCACTCCCCCCCGGTCGTTCCCATTTT. Translated, it gives CASSPLPPGRSHF. The chain joins TRBV28 to TRBJ1-4; D unresolved. The length of the CDR3 is 13 residues. In germline, CDR1 is MDHEN, CDR2 SYDVKM.